The source of this T cell receptor (beta chain) is a study of CXCR3-negative and CXCR3-positive naive CD8 T cells. Study outcomes and limitations: Naive cells used TRBV-TRBJ genes in much the same way whether CXCR3-negative or CXCR3-positive; memory cells did not. Naive subsets had comparable surface CD5, so TRB CDR3 properties gauged TCR strength.

The germline gives CDR1 LGHNA, CDR2 YSLEER. This CDR3 is built from 15 residues. Libraries were UMI-labeled 5' RACE TRB cDNA. TCRdb reanalyzed the 5' RACE reads, giving one entry per CDR3 protein sequence and no DNA. The table for this sample gives some 40,000 distinct CDR3 sequences. Concerning this clonotype itself: Antigen specificity is unknown.

Subsets of CD8+ T cells were each sorted in triplicate at 300,000 cells apiece. Sequencing used memory CD8+ T cells from blood. This chain uses TRBV4-3 with TRBJ2-7; lacking DNA, the TRBD1 call made by TCRdb goes unchecked. This receptor was taken from a human donor in good health. Some clones in this sample may be carry-over from other donors' samples. The CDR3 loop is CASSQAPGADYEQYF.